This T cell receptor (beta chain) was found in a study of cytomegalovirus exposure and HLA in healthy donors. Study observations and caveats: Later work found that TCR association rates differed between HLA loci; DRB1 had the most and HLA-C the fewest. HLA alleles were associated with roughly 15,000 TCR beta sequences in a later analysis at 0.05 false discovery rate. Among donors in an Asian-associated ancestry cluster, a later analysis reportedly found fewer N-insertions than the roughly 680-donor mean. About 87% or about 30% of the time was how often most TCR beta V segments were productive, according to an earlier analysis.

Trimming cost V 0 bases and J 7 bases, with 16 bases left between them. This CDR3 contains 16 residues. Germline V lookup: CDR1 SGHAT, CDR2 FQNNGV. The primer mix had 60 Vbeta and 13 Jbeta primers. Sequenced by immunoSEQ multiplex PCR; TCRdb stores in-frame clones only, minus some. The sample lists about 160,000 clones; about three quarters were seen once. This clone was observed a few times. The antigen remains undetermined. The clonotype comes from a woman in her 40s in good health and CMV-seronegative. Sequencing was carried out using PBMCs. The chain couples TRBV11-2 to TRBJ2-1; possible D gene TRBD2, 5 bases. CDR3 DNA sequence: TGTGCCAGCAGCTTAGAGTTGGACTTACCTTTGAATGAGCAGTTCTTC. Protein: CASSLELDLPLNEQFF.